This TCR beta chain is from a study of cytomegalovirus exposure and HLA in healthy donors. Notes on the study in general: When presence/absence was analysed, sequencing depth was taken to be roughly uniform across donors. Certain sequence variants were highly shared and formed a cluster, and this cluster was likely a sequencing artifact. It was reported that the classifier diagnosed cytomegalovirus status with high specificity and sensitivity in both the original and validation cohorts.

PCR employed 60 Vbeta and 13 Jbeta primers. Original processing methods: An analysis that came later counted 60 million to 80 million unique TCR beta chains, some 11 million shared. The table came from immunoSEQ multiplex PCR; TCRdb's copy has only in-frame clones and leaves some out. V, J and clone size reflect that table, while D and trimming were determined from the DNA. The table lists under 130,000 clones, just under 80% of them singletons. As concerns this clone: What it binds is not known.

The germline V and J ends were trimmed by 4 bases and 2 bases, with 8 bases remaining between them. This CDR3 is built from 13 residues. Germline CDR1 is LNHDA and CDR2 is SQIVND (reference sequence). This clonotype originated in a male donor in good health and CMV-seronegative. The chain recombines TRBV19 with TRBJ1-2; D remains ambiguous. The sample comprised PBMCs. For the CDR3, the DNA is TGTGCCAGTAGTACGGGGATAAACTATGGCTACACCTTC. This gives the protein CASSTGINYGYTF.